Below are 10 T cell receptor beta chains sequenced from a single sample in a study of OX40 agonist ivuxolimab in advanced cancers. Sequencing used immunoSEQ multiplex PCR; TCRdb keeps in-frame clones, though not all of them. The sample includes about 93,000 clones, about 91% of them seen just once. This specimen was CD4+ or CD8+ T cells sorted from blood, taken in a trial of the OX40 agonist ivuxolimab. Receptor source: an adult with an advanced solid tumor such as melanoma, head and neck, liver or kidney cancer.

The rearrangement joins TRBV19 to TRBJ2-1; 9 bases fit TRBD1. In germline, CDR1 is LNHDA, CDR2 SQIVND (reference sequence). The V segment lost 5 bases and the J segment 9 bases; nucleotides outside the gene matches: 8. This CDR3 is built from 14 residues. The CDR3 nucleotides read TGTGCCAGTAGTCAGACAGGGGGTTTGACTGAGCAGTTCTTC. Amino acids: CASSQTGGLTEQFF.

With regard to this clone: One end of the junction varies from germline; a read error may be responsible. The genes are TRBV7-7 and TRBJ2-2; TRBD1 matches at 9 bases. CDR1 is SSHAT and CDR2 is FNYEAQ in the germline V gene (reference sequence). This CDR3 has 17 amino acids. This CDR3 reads CASSEGQGVGPTGELFF. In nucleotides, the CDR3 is TGTGCTAGCAGCGAGGGACAGGGAGTTGGGCCCACCGGGGAGCTGTTTTTT.

The CDR3 is CASSLGHRGPYEQYF. The CDR3 DNA reads TGTGCCAGCAGCTTAGGCCACAGGGGGCCGTACGAGCAGTACTTC. The chain links TRBV11-2 to TRBJ2-7, with 9 bases aligning to TRBD1. V gave up 1 base and J gave up 4 bases; unmatched junction bases: 5. Germline CDR1 is SGHAT and CDR2 is FQNNGV. This CDR3 region has 15 residues. Filled out from reference TRBV11-2 and TRBJ2-7, the complete variable domain reads EAGVAQSPRYKIIEKRQSVAFWCNPISGHATLYWYQQILGQGPKLLIQFQNNGVVDDSQLPKDRFSAERLKGVDSTLKIQPAKLEDSAVYLCASSLGHRGPYEQYFGPGTRLTVT.

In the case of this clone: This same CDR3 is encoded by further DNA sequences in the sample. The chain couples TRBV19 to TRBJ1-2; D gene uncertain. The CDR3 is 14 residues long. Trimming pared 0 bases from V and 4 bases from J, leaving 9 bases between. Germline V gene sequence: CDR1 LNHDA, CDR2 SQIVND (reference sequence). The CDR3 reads CASSIDGRGYGYTF. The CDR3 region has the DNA TGTGCCAGTAGTATAGATGGCAGAGGCTATGGCTACACCTTC.

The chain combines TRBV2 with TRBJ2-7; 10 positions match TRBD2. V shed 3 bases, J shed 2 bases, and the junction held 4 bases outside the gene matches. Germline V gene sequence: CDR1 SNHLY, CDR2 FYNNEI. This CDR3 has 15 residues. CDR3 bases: TGTGCCAGCAGTGAGTCGCTAGCGGGAGCCTACGAGCAGTACTTC. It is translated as CASSESLAGAYEQYF.

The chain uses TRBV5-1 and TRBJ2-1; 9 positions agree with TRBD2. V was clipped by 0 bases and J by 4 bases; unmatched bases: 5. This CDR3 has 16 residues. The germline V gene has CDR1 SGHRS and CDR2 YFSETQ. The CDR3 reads CASSLEVAGVYNEQFF. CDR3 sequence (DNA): TGCGCCAGCAGCTTGGAGGTAGCGGGAGTATACAATGAGCAGTTCTTC.

The CDR3 DNA is TGTGCCAGCAGTACGCAGGGTGGTAAAGAAGCTTTCTTT. Amino acid sequence: CASSTQGGKEAFF. The J gene is TRBJ1-1, the V gene TRBV6-5; a possible D gene is TRBD1 (5 bases). Germline V gene data show CDR1 as MNHEY and CDR2 as SVGAGI. The V and J ends lost 5 bases and 8 bases respectively, with 15 bases between them. The CDR3 is 13 amino acids.

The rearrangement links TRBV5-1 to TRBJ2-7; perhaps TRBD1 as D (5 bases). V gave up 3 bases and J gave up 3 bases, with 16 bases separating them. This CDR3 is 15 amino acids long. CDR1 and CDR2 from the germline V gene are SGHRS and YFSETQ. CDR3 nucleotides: TGCGCCAGCAGCTCCAGTCCGGACAAATACTACGAGCAGTACTTC. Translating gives CASSSSPDKYYEQYF.

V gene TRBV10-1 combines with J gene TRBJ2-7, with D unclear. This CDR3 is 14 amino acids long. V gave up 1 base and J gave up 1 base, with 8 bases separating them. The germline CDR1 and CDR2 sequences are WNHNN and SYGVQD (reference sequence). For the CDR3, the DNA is TGCGCCAGCAGTGAGTACCAGGAATCCTACGAGCAGTACTTC. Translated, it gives CASSEYQESYEQYF.

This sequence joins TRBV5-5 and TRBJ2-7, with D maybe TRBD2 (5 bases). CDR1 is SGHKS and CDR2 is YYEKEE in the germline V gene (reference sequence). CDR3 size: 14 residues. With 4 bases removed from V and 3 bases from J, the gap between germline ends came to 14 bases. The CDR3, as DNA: TGTGCCAGCAGCACGAATTTGGGAGTCTACGAGCAGTACTTC. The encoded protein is CASSTNLGVYEQYF.